Described below is a single T cell receptor (beta chain) sequence and its context. Its specificity is not known. The V end was cut by 7 bases, the J end by 4 bases, with 5 bases between. CDR3 length equals 10 residues. Germline V lookup: CDR1 MDHEN, CDR2 SYDVKM. This specimen comes from a study of T cell responses to AZD1222 COVID-19 vaccine. Study context: The study pooled second doses at about 4 or about 12 weeks. Study-level findings and limits: There were mostly white British donors and more females than males, and clonal diversity was possibly underestimated. Spike-specific TCR breadth and depth rose after two AZD1222 doses.

Profiled with immunoSEQ multiplex PCR; TCRdb holds only in-frame clones, not every one. The sample lists about 110,000 clones, around 89% occurring once. V gene TRBV28 combines with J gene TRBJ2-7; D not resolved. The material sequenced was peripheral blood, taken on day 0 of AZD1222 vaccination. The receptor comes from an adult in good health. The CDR3: CASKRYEQYF. CDR3 DNA: TGTGCCAGCAAGAGATACGAGCAGTACTTC.